The source of this T cell receptor beta chain is a study of PD-1 blockade in classical Hodgkin lymphoma. Generated by immunoSEQ multiplex PCR, the TCRdb table keeps only in-frame clones and is missing some. The table records roughly 19,000 clones, approximately 84% of them present only once. Following autologous stem cell transplantation, relapse occurred in every patient, and exposure to brentuximab vedotin varied. Trimming took off 11 bases at V and 1 base at J, with 11 bases between the two ends. This CDR3 has 12 amino acids. CDR1 and CDR2 (germline): MDHEN, SYDVKM. The material was peripheral blood mononuclear cells (PBMCs), obtained at baseline. This TCR came from a human donor with classical Hodgkin lymphoma. The rearrangement uses TRBV28 and TRBJ1-1, with D hard to call. This CDR3 reads CACKRGNTEAFF. DNA of the CDR3: TGTGCCTGCAAACGGGGGAACACTGAAGCTTTCTTT. Looking up the rest from reference TRBV28 and TRBJ1-1 gives the full variable domain: DVKVTQSSRYLVKRTGEKVFLECVQDMDHENMFWYRQDPGLGLRLIYFSYDVKMKEKGDIPEGYSVSREKKERFSLILESASTNQTSMYLCACKRGNTEAFFGQGTRLTVV.